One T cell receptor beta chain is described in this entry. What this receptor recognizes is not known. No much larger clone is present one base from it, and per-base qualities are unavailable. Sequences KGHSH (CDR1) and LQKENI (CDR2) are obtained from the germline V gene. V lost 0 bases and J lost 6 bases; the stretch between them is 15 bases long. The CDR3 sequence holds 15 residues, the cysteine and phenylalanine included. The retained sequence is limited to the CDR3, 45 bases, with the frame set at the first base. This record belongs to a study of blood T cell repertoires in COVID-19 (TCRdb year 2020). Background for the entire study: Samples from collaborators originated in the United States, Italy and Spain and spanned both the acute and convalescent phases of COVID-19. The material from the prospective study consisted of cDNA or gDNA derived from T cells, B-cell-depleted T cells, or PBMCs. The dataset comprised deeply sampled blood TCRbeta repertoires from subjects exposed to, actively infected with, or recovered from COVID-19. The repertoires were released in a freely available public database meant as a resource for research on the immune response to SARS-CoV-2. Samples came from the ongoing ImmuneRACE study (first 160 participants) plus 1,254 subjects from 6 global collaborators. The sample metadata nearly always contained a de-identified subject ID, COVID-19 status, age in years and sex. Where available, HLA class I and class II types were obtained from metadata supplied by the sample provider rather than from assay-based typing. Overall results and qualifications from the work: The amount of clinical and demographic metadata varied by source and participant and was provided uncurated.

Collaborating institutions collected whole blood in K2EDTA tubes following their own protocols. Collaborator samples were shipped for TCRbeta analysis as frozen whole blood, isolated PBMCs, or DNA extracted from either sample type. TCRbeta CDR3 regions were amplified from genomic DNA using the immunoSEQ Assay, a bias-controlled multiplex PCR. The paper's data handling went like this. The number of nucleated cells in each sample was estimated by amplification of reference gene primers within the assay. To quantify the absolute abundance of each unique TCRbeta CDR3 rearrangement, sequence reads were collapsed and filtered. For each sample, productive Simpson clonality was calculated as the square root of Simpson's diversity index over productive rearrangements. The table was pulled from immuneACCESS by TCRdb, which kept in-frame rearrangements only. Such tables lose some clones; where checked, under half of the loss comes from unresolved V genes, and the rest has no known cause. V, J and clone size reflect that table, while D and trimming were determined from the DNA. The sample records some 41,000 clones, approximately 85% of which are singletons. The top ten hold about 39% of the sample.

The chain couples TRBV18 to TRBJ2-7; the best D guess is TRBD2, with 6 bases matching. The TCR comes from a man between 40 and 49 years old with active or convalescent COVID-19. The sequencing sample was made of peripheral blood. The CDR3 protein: CASSPPAAGRGEQYF. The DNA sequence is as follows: TGTGCCAGCTCACCACCGGCCGCGGGAAGAGGCGAGCAGTACTTC.